These 22 T cell receptor beta chains came from one sample sequenced in a study of T cell changes during pregnancy in multiple sclerosis. The repertoire was sequenced with immunoSEQ multiplex PCR; TCRdb's copy has only in-frame clones and lacks some. The table lists under 85,000 clones, over 75% of them singletons. Sequencing was performed on CD4+ T cells from peripheral blood mononuclear cells, taken in the third trimester of pregnancy. These TCRs come from a female donor in good health, enrolled as a control in a pregnancy study.

The chain is built from TRBV28 and TRBJ2-4; 8 positions match TRBD2. Looked up from germline, CDR1 is MDHEN and CDR2 is SYDVKM. This CDR3 region has 14 residues. The V and J ends lost 7 bases and 0 bases, in that order; junction bases with no gene match: 2. CDR3 amino acids: CASNGGEAKNIQYF. DNA of the CDR3: TGTGCCAGCAACGGGGGGGAAGCCAAAAACATTCAGTACTTC.

This sequence joins TRBV5-5 and TRBJ1-6, with 8 bases fitting TRBD1. CDR3 length: 15 amino acids. Trimming removed 2 bases from V and 5 bases from J; junction bases left unmatched: 3. The germline CDR1 and CDR2 sequences are SGHKS and YYEKEE (reference sequence). The CDR3 DNA follows: TGTGCCAGCAGCTTTGGACAGGGAAATAATTCACCCCTCCACTTT. Protein product: CASSFGQGNNSPLHF.

A note on this clone: Its ends do not fully match the called genes, so a read error is possible. This chain uses TRBV10-3 with TRBJ2-3, with 9 bases that match TRBD2. The germline gives CDR1 ENHRY, CDR2 SYGVKD. The CDR3 has 14 residues. CDR3 sequence (DNA): TGTGCCATCACTGAGCGGGGGGGCACAGATACGCAGTATTTT. Translation gives CAITERGGTDTQYF.

This chain joins TRBV7-8 and TRBJ2-2; D possibly corresponds to TRBD2 (6 bases). V was clipped by 2 bases and J by 0 bases, with 7 bases between them. Per the germline V gene, CDR1 is SGHVS and CDR2 is FQNEAQ. The CDR3 is made up of 15 amino acids. CDR3: CASSLRDSNTGELFF. CDR3 in DNA: TGTGCCAGCAGCTTACGGGACTCGAACACCGGGGAGCTGTTTTTT. Looking up the rest from reference TRBV7-8 and TRBJ2-2 gives the full variable domain: GAGVSQSPRYKVAKRGQDVALRCDPISGHVSLFWYQQALGQGPEFLTYFQNEAQLDKSGLPSDRFFAERPEGSVSTLKIQRTQQEDSAVYLCASSLRDSNTGELFFGEGSRLTVL.

The V and J genes are TRBV19 and TRBJ1-1; 7 nucleotides match TRBD1. The CDR3 runs to 14 residues. Looked up from germline, CDR1 is LNHDA and CDR2 is SQIVND (reference sequence). With V trimmed by 3 bases and J by 4 bases, 5 bases remained unmatched. The DNA for the CDR3 is TGTGCCAGTAGTATTGGACAGGCATTCACTGAAGCTTTCTTT. This sequence encodes CASSIGQAFTEAFF.

V gene TRBV5-1 combines with J gene TRBJ1-4; 8 bases agree with TRBD1. Germline assignment: CDR1 SGHRS and CDR2 YFSETQ. With 4 bases clipped from V and 6 bases from J, the junction kept 11 bases outside the gene matches. The CDR3 totals 16 residues. The CDR3 loop is CASSERPGQADEKLFF. In DNA, the CDR3 is TGCGCCAGCAGCGAACGACCGGGACAGGCAGATGAAAAACTGTTTTTT.

In DNA, the CDR3 is TGTGCCAGCAGCTTACCAGGGGTGGGTCAGCCCCAGCATTTT. It is translated as CASSLPGVGQPQHF. This sequence joins TRBV5-4 and TRBJ1-5; perhaps TRBD1 as D (6 bases). From germline, CDR1 is SGHNT and CDR2 YYREEE (reference sequence). This CDR3 comprises 14 residues. V was pared by 2 bases and J by 6 bases, with 12 bases between. Full variable domain (missing parts from reference TRBV5-4 and TRBJ1-5): ETGVTQSPTHLIKTRGQQVTLRCSSQSGHNTVSWYQQALGQGPQFIFQYYREEENGRGNFPPRFSGLQFPNYSSELNVNALELDDSALYLCASSLPGVGQPQHFGDGTRLSIL.

V and J are TRBV5-1 and TRBJ1-3; TRBD1 agrees at 8 bases. Looked up from germline, CDR1 is SGHRS and CDR2 is YFSETQ. V dropped 4 bases and J dropped 2; count of bases not matched to a gene: 5. The CDR3 is made up of 15 amino acids. Here the CDR3 reads CASSGRTGTGNTIYF. The CDR3 coding sequence is TGCGCCAGCAGCGGGCGGACAGGGACTGGAAACACCATATATTTT. Drawing the rest from reference TRBV5-1 and TRBJ1-3, the complete variable domain is KAGVTQTPRYLIKTRGQQVTLSCSPISGHRSVSWYQQTPGQGLQFLFEYFSETQRNKGNFPGRFSGRQFSNSRSEMNVSTLELGDSALYLCASSGRTGTGNTIYFGEGSWLTVV.

This clone was counted a few times. This rearrangement joins TRBV9 to TRBJ1-6; D may be TRBD1 (5 bases). CDR3 length: 15 residues. Germline values: CDR1 SGDLS, CDR2 YYNGEE. Trimming removed 1 base at V and 6 bases at J, with 11 bases between. CDR3 region: CASSVLAGRNSPLHF. CDR3 sequence (DNA): TGTGCCAGCAGCGTATTGGCAGGGCGTAATTCACCCCTCCACTTT.

This sequence joins TRBV9 and TRBJ1-1; the match to TRBD1 covers 7 bases. The CDR3 loop spans 16 amino acids. CDR1 SGDLS and CDR2 YYNGEE come from the germline V gene. After removal of 4 bases from V and 1 base from J, the junction contained 10 bases not matched to a gene. CDR3 DNA: TGTGCCAGCAGCCTCAGGGGGGACAGAGAGAACACTGAAGCTTTCTTT. It yields the protein CASSLRGDRENTEAFF. The full variable domain, rest sourced from reference TRBV9 and TRBJ1-1, is DSGVTQTPKHLITATGQRVTLRCSPRSGDLSVYWYQQSLDQGLQFLIQYYNGEERAKGNILERFSAQQFPDLHSELNLSSLELGDSALYFCASSLRGDRENTEAFFGQGTRLTVV.

V and J are TRBV9 and TRBJ1-2; D remains ambiguous. This CDR3 comprises 14 residues. Germline CDR1 is SGDLS and CDR2 is YYNGEE. V gave up 0 bases and J gave up 4 bases, with 10 bases separating them. CDR3 residues: CASSVGQESYGYTF. CDR3 DNA: TGTGCCAGCAGCGTAGGGCAGGAAAGCTATGGCTACACCTTC.

The gene calls are TRBV5-4 and TRBJ1-2; a weak D match, TRBD1 (6 bases). From germline, CDR1 is SGHNT and CDR2 YYREEE (reference sequence). The V and J ends lost 4 bases and 3 bases respectively, with 16 bases between them. There are 15 residues in the CDR3. This chain's CDR3 is CASSTHREGDYGYTF. The CDR3 coding sequence is TGTGCCAGCAGCACTCACAGGGAAGGGGACTATGGCTACACCTTC.

This clone was counted a single time. The gene calls are TRBV27 and TRBJ1-3; TRBD1 might be the D (6 bases). The CDR3 is 15 amino acids. Trimming left V 6 bases short and J 0 bases short, with 12 bases between. Germline-derived CDR1 and CDR2 are MNHEY and SMNVEV (reference sequence). The CDR3 loop reads CASRPTGSSGNTIYF. As DNA, the CDR3 is TGTGCCAGCAGGCCAACAGGGTCCTCTGGAAACACCATATATTTT.

This chain joins TRBV4-1 and TRBJ1-6; 7 bases are a match to TRBD1. V shed 3 bases and J 10 bases; nucleotides not matched to a gene: 9. Germline lookup yields CDR1 MGHRA and CDR2 YSYEKL. The CDR3 extends over 15 amino acids. The CDR3 reads CASSQVGQRVSPLHF. The DNA for the CDR3 is TGCGCCAGCAGCCAGGTGGGACAGCGAGTCTCACCCCTCCACTTT.

This clone was seen only once. The chain combines TRBV27 with TRBJ2-3; 11 nucleotides line up with TRBD2. V shed 6 bases and J 4 bases; nucleotides not matched to a gene: 9. From germline, CDR1 is MNHEY and CDR2 SMNVEV (reference sequence). This CDR3 contains 16 residues. The DNA for the CDR3 is TGTGCCAGCAGCCCCATACTAGCGGGGGCCGCAGATACGCAGTATTTT. This translates into CASSPILAGAADTQYF.

The chain uses TRBV25-1 and TRBJ1-4, with 8 bases identical to TRBD1. The CDR3 consists of 13 residues. V shed 8 bases and J 8 bases; nucleotides not matched to a gene: 7. The V gene's germline CDR1 is MGHDK and CDR2 SYGVNS. CDR3 sequence: CASQDRAVEKLFF. The DNA for the CDR3 is TGTGCCAGCCAGGACAGGGCGGTAGAAAAACTGTTTTTT.

The V and J genes are TRBV30 and TRBJ1-3, with D possibly being TRBD1 (5 bases). Germline CDR1 reads GTSNPN; CDR2 reads SVGIG (reference sequence). The CDR3 has 14 residues. The V and J ends lost 4 bases and 3 bases respectively, with 13 bases between them. The CDR3 spells CAWIPGLFGNTIYF. CDR3 sequence (DNA): TGTGCCTGGATCCCGGGACTATTTGGAAACACCATATATTTT.

The V gene is TRBV7-3, the J gene TRBJ2-7; possibly TRBD2 for D (5 bases). V was cut by 0 bases and J by 5 bases, with 8 bases left in between. Germline-derived CDR1 and CDR2 are SGHTA and FQGTGA. The CDR3 has 13 residues. The CDR3: CASSLTFGDEQYF. The CDR3 coding sequence is TGTGCCAGCAGCTTAACGTTCGGGGACGAGCAGTACTTC.

CDR3 nucleotides: TGTGCCAGCAGCTTAGTGGGGGGGGCTGATGAAAAACTGTTTTTT. It specifies CASSLVGGADEKLFF. This chain connects TRBV7-2 to TRBJ1-4, with D tentatively TRBD1 (6 bases). With 1 base removed from V and 6 bases from J, the gap between germline ends came to 12 bases. The CDR3 is made up of 15 amino acids. Per the germline V gene, CDR1 is SGHTA and CDR2 is FQGNSA. Looking up the rest from reference TRBV7-2 and TRBJ1-4 gives the full variable domain: GAGVSQSPSNKVTEKGKDVELRCDPISGHTALYWYRQSLGQGLEFLIYFQGNSAPDKSGLPSDRFSAERTGGSVSTLTIQRTQQEDSAVYLCASSLVGGADEKLFFGSGTQLSVL.

This clone was recorded once. V and J are TRBV9 and TRBJ2-1, with TRBD1 matching 9 bases. The CDR3 consists of 15 residues. V was clipped by 5 bases and J by 2 bases; unmatched bases: 5. CDR1 is SGDLS and CDR2 is YYNGEE in the germline V gene. As DNA, the CDR3 is TGTGCCAGCAGTTCAGGGACAGGGACCTACAATGAGCAGTTCTTC. Protein: CASSSGTGTYNEQFF.

DNA for the CDR3: TGTGCCAGTAGTATGGCAGGGCTGACAGGGGATGGGGGTTCACCCCTCCACTTT. This codes for CASSMAGLTGDGGSPLHF. The rearrangement uses TRBV19 and TRBJ1-6; 8 nucleotides line up with TRBD1. CDR1 and CDR2 from the germline V gene are LNHDA and SQIVND (reference sequence). The CDR3 covers 18 residues. V was clipped by 3 bases and J by 9 bases; unmatched bases: 16.

The rearrangement uses TRBV7-2 and TRBJ1-5; unclear D gene. The CDR3 consists of 13 residues. The germline V and J ends were trimmed by 4 bases and 0 bases, with 4 bases remaining between them. Germline values: CDR1 SGHTA, CDR2 FQGNSA. As DNA, the CDR3 is TGTGCCAGCAGCTATAGTAGCAATCAGCCCCAGCATTTT. Protein sequence: CASSYSSNQPQHF.